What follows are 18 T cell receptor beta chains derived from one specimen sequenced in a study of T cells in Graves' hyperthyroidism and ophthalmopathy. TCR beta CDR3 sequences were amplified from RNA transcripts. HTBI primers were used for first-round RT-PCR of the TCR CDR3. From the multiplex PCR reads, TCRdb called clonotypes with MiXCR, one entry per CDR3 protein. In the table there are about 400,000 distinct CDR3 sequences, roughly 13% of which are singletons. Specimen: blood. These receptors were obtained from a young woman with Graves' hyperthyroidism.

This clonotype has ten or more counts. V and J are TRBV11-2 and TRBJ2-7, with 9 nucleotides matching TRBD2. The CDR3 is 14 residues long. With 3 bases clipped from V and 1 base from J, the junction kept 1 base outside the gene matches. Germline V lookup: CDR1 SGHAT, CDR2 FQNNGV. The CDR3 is CASSFAGGSYEQYF. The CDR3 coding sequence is TGTGCCAGCAGCTTCGCGGGAGGGTCCTACGAGCAGTACTTC.

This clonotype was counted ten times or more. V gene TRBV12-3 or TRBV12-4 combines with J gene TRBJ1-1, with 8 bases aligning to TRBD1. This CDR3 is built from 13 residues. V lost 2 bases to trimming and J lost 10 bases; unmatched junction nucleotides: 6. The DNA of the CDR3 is TGTGCCAGCAGTTTATTGGTGGACAGGGCAGCTTTCTTT. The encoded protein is CASSLLVDRAAFF.

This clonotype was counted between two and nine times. CDR3 in DNA: TGTGCCAGCAGTAAGCAGGGAGATTCACCCCTCCACTTT. This translates into CASSKQGDSPLHF. J is TRBJ1-6 and V is TRBV12-3 or TRBV12-4; D might be TRBD1 (5 bases). The CDR3 loop spans 13 amino acids. The germline V and J ends were trimmed by 5 bases and 8 bases, with 10 bases remaining between them.

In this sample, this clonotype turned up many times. The CDR3 loop is CASSSTSGQYNEQFF. CDR3 DNA sequence: TGTGCCAGCAGCTCCACTAGCGGACAATACAATGAGCAGTTCTTC. This chain connects TRBV7-8 to TRBJ2-1; 8 positions match TRBD2. J gave up 4 bases and V 4 bases, and 6 bases lay outside the gene matches. The germline gives CDR1 SGHVS, CDR2 FQNEAQ. The CDR3 totals 15 residues.

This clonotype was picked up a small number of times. The CDR3 sequence: CASSDRQGRNTIYF. The CDR3 DNA follows: TGTGCCAGCAGCGACCGACAGGGTAGAAACACCATATATTTT. The V and J genes are TRBV13 and TRBJ1-3; TRBD1 agrees at 7 bases. The CDR3 sequence is 14 residues long. Trimming at V came to 5 bases and at J to 5 bases, leaving 6 bases not matched to a gene. The germline V gene encodes CDR1 PRHDT and CDR2 FYEKMQ (reference sequence).

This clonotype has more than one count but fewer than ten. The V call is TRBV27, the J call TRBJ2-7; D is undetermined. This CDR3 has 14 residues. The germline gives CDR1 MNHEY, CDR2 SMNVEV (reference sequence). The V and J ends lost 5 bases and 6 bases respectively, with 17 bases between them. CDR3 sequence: CASSTYKGPGEQYF. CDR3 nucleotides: TGTGCCAGCAGTACGTACAAGGGTCCTGGCGAGCAGTACTTC.

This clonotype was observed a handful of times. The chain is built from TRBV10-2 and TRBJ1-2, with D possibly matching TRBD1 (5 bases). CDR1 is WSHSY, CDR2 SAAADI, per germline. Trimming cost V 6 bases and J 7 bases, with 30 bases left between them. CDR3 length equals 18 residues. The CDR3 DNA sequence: TGCGCCAGCAGCTCTAGAGGGGCAGGTCTAAGGCACTTGACTGGCTACACCTTC. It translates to CASSSRGAGLRHLTGYTF.

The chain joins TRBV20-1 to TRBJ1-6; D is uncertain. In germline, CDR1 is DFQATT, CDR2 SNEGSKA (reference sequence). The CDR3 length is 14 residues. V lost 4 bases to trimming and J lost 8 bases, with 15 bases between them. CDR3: CSATREGKDSPLHF. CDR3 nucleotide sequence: TGCAGTGCTACTAGGGAAGGGAAAGATTCACCCCTCCACTTT.

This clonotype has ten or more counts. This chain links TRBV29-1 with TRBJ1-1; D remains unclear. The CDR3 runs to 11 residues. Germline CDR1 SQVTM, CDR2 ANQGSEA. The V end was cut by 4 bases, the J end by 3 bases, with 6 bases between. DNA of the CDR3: TGCAGCGTTGTTCGGGACACTGAAGCTTTCTTT. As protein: CSVVRDTEAFF. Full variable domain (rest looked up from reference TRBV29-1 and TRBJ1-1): SAVISQKPSRDICQRGTSLTIQCQVDSQVTMMFWYRQQPGQSLTLIATANQGSEATYESGFVIDKFPISRPNLTFSTLTVSNMSPEDSSIYLCSVVRDTEAFFGQGTRLTVV.

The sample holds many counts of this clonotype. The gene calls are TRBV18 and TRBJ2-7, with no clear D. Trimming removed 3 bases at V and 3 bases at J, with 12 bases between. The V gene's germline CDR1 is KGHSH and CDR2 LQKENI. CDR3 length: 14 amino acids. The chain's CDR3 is CASSPSVSLYEQYF. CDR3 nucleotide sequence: TGTGCCAGCTCACCGTCCGTAAGTCTCTACGAGCAGTACTTC.

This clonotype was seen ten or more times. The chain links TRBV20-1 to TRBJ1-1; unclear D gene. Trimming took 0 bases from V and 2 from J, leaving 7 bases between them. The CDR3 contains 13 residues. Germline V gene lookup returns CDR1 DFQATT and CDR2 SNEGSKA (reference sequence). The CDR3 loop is CSARDMGNTEAFF. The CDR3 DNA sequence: TGCAGTGCTAGAGACATGGGTAACACTGAAGCTTTCTTT.

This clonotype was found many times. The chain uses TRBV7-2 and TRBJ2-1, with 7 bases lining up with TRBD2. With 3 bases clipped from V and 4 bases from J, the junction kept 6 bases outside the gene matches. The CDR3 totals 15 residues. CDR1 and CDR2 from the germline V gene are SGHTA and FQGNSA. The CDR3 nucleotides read TGTGCCAGCAGCTTTCTAGCGGACCAATACAATGAGCAGTTCTTC. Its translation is CASSFLADQYNEQFF.

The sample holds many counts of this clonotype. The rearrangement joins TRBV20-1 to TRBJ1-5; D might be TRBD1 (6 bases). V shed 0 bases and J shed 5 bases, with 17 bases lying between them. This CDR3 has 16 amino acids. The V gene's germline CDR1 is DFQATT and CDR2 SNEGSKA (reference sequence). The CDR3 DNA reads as TGCAGTGCTAGAGAGGGGGTGGGGGGCTGGGATCAGCCCCAGCATTTT. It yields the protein CSAREGVGGWDQPQHF.

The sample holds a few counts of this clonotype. The CDR3 loop reads CASSEAGKREKLFF. Here the CDR3 DNA reads TGTGCCAGCAGTGAAGCGGGGAAGCGCGAAAAACTGTTTTTT. The chain links TRBV6-1 to TRBJ1-4; D is uncertain. Trimming left V 0 bases short and J 8 bases short, with 10 bases between. This CDR3 is built from 14 residues. CDR1 is MNHNS and CDR2 is SASEGT in the germline V gene.

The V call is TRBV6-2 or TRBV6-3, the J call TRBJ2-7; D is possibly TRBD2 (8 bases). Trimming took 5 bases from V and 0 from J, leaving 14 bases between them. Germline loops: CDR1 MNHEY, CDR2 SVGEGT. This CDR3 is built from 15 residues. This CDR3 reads CASSLGGDSSYEQYF. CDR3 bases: TGTGCCAGCAGTCTCGGGGGGGACAGCTCCTACGAGCAGTACTTC.

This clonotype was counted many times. CDR3 protein: CASSPPEQAMGGYTF. In nucleotides, the CDR3 is TGTGCCAGCTCACCACCGGAACAGGCCATGGGTGGCTACACCTTC. The chain is built from TRBV18 and TRBJ1-2; D may be TRBD1 (5 bases). Trimming pared 0 bases from V and 7 bases from J, leaving 15 bases between. The CDR3 sequence is 15 residues long. Looked up from germline, CDR1 is KGHSH and CDR2 is LQKENI.

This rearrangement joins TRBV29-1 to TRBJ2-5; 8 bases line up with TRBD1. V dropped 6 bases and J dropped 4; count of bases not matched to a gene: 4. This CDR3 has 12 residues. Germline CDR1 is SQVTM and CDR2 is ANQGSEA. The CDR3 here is CSVLDRVETQYF. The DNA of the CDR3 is TGCAGCGTACTGGACAGGGTAGAGACCCAGTACTTC. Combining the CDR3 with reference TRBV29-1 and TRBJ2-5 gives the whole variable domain SAVISQKPSRDICQRGTSLTIQCQVDSQVTMMFWYRQQPGQSLTLIATANQGSEATYESGFVIDKFPISRPNLTFSTLTVSNMSPEDSSIYLCSVLDRVETQYFGPGTRLLVL.

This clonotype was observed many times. CDR3 loop: CASSERDGEAGELFF. CDR3 DNA sequence: TGTGCCAGCAGTGAACGTGACGGTGAGGCCGGGGAGCTGTTTTTT. The chain carries TRBV6-1 and TRBJ2-2; D remains ambiguous. Germline assignment: CDR1 MNHNS and CDR2 SASEGT. The CDR3 is made up of 15 amino acids. Trimming took 2 bases from V and 6 from J, leaving 13 bases between them.